What follows are 7 T cell receptor beta chains derived from one specimen sequenced in a study of regulatory T cells in long-lasting Graves disease. Indicated time point: newly diagnosed GD, antithyroid drugs for less than 3 months. After RNA was extracted from PBMCs, the TCR library was made from it. CDR3-region Arm-PCR and iRepertoire HTBI primers produced the TCR beta libraries. MiXCR, run by TCRdb on the multiplex PCR reads, gives a single entry per CDR3 protein. The sample yields about 620,000 distinct CDR3 sequences, 16% seen once. The sample also formed part of further work on T cells in Graves' hyperthyroidism and ophthalmopathy.

This material consisted of peripheral blood mononuclear cells (PBMCs), taken at new diagnosis, from a patient treated with antithyroid drugs. The receptor source for this set is a woman aged 25-40 years with Graves disease.

The rearrangement links TRBV5-1 to TRBJ1-6, with a possible D match to TRBD1 (6 bases). V lost 5 bases to trimming and J lost 6 bases, with 18 bases between them. This CDR3 has 16 residues. CDR1 is SGHRS, CDR2 YFSETQ, per germline. The CDR3 nucleotides read TGCGCCAGCAGTTCGGGACAACGCTTCGCTAATTCACCCCTCCACTTT. Amino acid sequence: CASSSGQRFANSPLHF.

This clonotype occurred many times. The chain couples TRBV7-2 to TRBJ2-1, with 11 bases aligning to TRBD2. Trimming at V came to 5 bases and at J to 5 bases, leaving 8 bases not matched to a gene. Germline assignment: CDR1 SGHTA and CDR2 FQGNSA. This CDR3 is 16 amino acids long. CDR3 region: CASSALLAGAHNEQFF. Written as DNA, the CDR3 is TGTGCCAGCAGCGCATTACTAGCGGGAGCCCACAATGAGCAGTTCTTC.

This clonotype was observed at least ten times. The CDR3 loop reads CASTGSKEKLFF. The CDR3, as DNA: TGTGCCAGTACAGGGTCCAAAGAAAAACTGTTTTTT. The chain recombines TRBV12-3 or TRBV12-4 with TRBJ1-4; tentatively, D is TRBD1 (6 bases). The CDR3 loop spans 12 amino acids. The V end lost 9 bases, the J end lost 8 bases, and 13 bases lay between the germline ends.

The chain couples TRBV4-1 to TRBJ1-2; the D is unclear. Trimming pared 4 bases from V and 4 bases from J, leaving 13 bases between. CDR1 MGHRA and CDR2 YSYEKL come from the germline V gene. The CDR3 totals 14 residues. The CDR3 spells CASSPLLEGYGYTF. As DNA, the CDR3 is TGCGCCAGCAGCCCCCTTTTGGAGGGCTATGGCTACACCTTC.

This clonotype was counted at least ten times. The genes are TRBV7-8 and TRBJ2-7, with D perhaps matching TRBD2 (5 bases). Germline CDR1 reads SGHVS; CDR2 reads FQNEAQ. V was cut by 3 bases and J by 2 bases, with 14 bases left in between. This CDR3 spans 15 amino acids. The CDR3 DNA is TGTGCCAGCAGCTTGGGTCCGGGATCCACCTACGAGCAGTACTTC. Protein: CASSLGPGSTYEQYF.

This clonotype was found many times. This sequence joins TRBV6-2 or TRBV6-3 and TRBJ2-7; D not resolved. Germline loops: CDR1 MNHEY, CDR2 SVGEGT. V lost 2 bases to trimming and J lost 6 bases, with 11 bases between them. The CDR3 covers 13 residues. CDR3: CASSYTFASEQYF. DNA for the CDR3: TGTGCCAGCAGTTACACGTTTGCCAGCGAGCAGTACTTC.

This clonotype was seen more than once but under ten times. The V and J genes are TRBV11-2 and TRBJ2-1; 9 nucleotides match TRBD2. CDR3 length: 16 residues. Germline CDR1 is SGHAT and CDR2 is FQNNGV. Trimming at V came to 5 bases and at J to 5 bases, leaving 10 bases not matched to a gene. In nucleotides, the CDR3 is TGTGCCAGCAGCCTGACCGGGACTAGCCGCGACAATGAGCAGTTCTTC. This codes for CASSLTGTSRDNEQFF. Together with reference TRBV11-2 and TRBJ2-1, the CDR3 gives the full variable domain: EAGVAQSPRYKIIEKRQSVAFWCNPISGHATLYWYQQILGQGPKLLIQFQNNGVVDDSQLPKDRFSAERLKGVDSTLKIQPAKLEDSAVYLCASSLTGTSRDNEQFFGPGTRLTVL.